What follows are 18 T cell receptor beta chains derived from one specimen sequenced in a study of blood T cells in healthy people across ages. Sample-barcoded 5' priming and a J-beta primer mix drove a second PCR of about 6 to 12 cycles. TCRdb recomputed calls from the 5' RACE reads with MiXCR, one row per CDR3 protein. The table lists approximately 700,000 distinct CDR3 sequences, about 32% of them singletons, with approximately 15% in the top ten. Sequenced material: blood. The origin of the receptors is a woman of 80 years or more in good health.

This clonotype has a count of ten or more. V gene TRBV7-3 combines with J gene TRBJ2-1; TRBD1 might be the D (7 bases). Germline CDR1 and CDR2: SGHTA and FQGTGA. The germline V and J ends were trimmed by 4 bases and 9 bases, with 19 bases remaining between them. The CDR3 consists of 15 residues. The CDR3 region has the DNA TGTGCCAGCAGCTCCCAGGGGGGCCCTTACGGTGAGCAGTTCTTC. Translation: CASSSQGGPYGEQFF.

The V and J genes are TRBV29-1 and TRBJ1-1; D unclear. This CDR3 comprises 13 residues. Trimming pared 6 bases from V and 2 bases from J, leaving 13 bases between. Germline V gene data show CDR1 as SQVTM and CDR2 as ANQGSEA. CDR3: CSVRRPGNTEAFF. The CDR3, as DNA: TGCAGCGTGAGGCGTCCGGGTAACACTGAAGCTTTCTTT.

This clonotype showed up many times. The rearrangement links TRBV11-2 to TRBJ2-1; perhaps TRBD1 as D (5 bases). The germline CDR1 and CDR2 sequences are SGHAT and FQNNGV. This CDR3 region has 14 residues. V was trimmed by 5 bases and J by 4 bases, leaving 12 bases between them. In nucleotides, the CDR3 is TGTGCCAGCAGCGGTTCCCGACAGTACAATGAGCAGTTCTTC. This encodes CASSGSRQYNEQFF.

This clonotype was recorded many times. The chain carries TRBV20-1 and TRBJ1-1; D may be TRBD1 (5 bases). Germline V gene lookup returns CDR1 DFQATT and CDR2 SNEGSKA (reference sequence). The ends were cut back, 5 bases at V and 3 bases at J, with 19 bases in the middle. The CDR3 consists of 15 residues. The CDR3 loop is CSAPSPGPLYTEAFF. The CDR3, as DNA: TGCAGTGCTCCCTCACCGGGACCATTATACACTGAAGCTTTCTTT.

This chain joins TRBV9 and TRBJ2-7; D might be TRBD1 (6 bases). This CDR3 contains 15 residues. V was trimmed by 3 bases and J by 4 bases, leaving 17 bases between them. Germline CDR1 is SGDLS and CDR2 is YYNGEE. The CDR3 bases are TGTGCCAGCAGCGCGAATCAGGGGCCGGCTTACGAGCAGTACTTC. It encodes CASSANQGPAYEQYF.

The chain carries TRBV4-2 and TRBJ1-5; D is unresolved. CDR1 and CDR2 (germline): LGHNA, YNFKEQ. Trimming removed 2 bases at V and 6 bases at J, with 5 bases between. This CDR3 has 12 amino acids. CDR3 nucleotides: TGTGCCAGCAGCCAAATAGGTCAGCCCCAGCATTTT. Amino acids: CASSQIGQPQHF.

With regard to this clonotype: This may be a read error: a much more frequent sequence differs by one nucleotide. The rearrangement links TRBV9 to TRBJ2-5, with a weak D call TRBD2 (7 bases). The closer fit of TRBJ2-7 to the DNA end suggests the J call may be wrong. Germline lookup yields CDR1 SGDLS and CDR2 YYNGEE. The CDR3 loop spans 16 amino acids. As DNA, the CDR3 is TGTGCCAGCAGCCTAGGGGGGGACGTGCGGGGCCACGAGCAGTACTTC. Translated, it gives CASSLGGDVRGHEQYF.

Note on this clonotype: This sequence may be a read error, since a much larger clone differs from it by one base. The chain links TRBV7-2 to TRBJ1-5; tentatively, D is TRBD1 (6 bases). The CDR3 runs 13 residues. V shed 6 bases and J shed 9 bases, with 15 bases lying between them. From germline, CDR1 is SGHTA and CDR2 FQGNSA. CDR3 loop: CASRADSLSPQHF. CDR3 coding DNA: TGTGCCAGCAGAGCGGACAGTCTTTCGCCCCAGCATTTT.

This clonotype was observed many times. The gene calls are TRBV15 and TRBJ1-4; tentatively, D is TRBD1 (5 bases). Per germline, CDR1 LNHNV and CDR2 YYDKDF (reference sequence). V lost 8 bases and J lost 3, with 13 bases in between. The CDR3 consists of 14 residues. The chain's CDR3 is CATRIGGANEKLFF. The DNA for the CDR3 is TGTGCCACCCGGATCGGGGGAGCTAATGAAAAACTGTTTTTT.

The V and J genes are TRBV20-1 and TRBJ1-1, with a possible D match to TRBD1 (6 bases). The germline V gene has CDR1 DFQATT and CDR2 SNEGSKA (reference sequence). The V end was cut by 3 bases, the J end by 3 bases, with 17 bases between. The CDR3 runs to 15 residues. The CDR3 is CSARTPAGDYTEAFF. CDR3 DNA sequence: TGCAGTGCTAGGACCCCGGCAGGGGACTACACTGAAGCTTTCTTT.

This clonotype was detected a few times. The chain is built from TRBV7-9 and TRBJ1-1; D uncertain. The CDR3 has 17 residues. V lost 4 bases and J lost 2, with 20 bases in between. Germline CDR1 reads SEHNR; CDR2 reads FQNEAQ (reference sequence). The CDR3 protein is CASSSARMGLKNTEAFF. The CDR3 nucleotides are TGTGCCAGCAGCTCAGCTAGAATGGGGTTGAAAAACACTGAAGCTTTCTTT.

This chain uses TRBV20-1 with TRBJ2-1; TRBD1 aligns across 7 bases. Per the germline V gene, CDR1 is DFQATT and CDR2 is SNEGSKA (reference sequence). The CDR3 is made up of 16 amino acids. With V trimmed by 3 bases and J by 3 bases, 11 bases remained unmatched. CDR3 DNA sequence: TGCAGTGCTAGGAACTTTTTTAGGGGGCTCTACAATGAGCAGTTCTTC. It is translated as CSARNFFRGLYNEQFF.

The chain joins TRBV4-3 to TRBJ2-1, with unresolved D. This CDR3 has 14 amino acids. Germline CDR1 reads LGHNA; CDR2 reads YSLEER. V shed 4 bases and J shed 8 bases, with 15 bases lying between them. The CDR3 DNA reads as TGCGCCAGCAGCCCGGTCACCTCTGGCTATGAGCAGTTCTTC. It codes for CASSPVTSGYEQFF.

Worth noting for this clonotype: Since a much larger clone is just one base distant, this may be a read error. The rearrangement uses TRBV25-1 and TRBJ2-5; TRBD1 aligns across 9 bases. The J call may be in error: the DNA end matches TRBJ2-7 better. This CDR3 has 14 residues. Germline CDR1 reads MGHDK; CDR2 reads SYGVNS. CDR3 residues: CASNGGTGRDEQYF. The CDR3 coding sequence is TGTGCCAGCAACGGAGGGACAGGGCGCGACGAGCAGTACTTC.

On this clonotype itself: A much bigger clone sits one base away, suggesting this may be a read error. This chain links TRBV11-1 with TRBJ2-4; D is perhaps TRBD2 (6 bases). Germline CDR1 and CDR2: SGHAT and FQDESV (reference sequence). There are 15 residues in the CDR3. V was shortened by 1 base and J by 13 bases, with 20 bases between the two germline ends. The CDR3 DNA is TGTGCCAGCAGCTTAGGGGGGGAGTCCTACAATGAGCAGTACTTC. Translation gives CASSLGGESYNEQYF.

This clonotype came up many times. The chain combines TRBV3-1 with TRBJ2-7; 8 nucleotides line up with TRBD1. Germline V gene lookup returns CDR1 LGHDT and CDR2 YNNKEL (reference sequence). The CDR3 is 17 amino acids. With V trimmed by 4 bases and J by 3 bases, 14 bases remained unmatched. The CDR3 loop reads CASSPRGAGTGDYEQYF. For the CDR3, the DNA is TGTGCCAGCAGCCCAAGGGGGGCCGGGACAGGAGACTACGAGCAGTACTTC.

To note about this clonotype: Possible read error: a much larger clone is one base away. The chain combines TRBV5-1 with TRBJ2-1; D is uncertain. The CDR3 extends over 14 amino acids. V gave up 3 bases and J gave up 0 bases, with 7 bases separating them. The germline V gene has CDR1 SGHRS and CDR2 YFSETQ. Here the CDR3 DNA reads TGCGCCAGCAGCTGGGTCCCCTCCTACAATGAGCAGTTCTTC. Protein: CASSWVPSYNEQFF.

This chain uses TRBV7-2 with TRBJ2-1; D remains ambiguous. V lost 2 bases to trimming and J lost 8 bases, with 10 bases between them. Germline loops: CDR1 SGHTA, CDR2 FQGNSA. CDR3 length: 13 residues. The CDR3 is CASSLKRSDEQFF. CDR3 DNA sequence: TGTGCCAGCAGCTTAAAACGGTCGGATGAGCAGTTCTTC.